This T cell receptor beta chain was sequenced in a study of shared clonotypes between healthy human individuals (dated by TCRdb to the early 2020s). A note on the overall study: The cohort comprised a couple of women and a few men aged 18 to 49 years. For each donor, CD4 naive and CD4 memory were each run on three plates, CD8 naive on two plates, and CD8 memory on one plate. To estimate repertoire size and how much clonotype sharing occurs between individuals, the study deeply sequenced the blood TCR repertoires of a handful of healthy adults. Libraries were prepared and TCR repertoires were sequenced by different laboratories using diverse techniques, in order to increase sequencing depth and limit assay-specific biases. Per donor, leukapheresis produced somewhere between about 0.9 and 9.5 billion PBMCs. General conclusions and limits of the study: The genetic and exposure-history diversity represented was limited by the small number of donors. Sampling was restricted to blood, and TCR repertoires in tissue are likely to differ from TCR repertoires in blood. Higher generation probabilities were observed for clonotypes shared by all four sorted-subset donors than for non-shared clonotypes. Pairwise subsampling indicated that sequencing depth was expected to affect the degree of clonotype sharing among donors. Incomplete sequencing was indicated by rarefaction of sorted-subset datasets, despite the large sequencing depth. Sharing across four donors was observed for around 5% of naive CD4, around 3.5% of naive CD8, over 2% of memory CD4, and about 0.39% of memory CD8 clonotypes. Estimated clonotype richness was generally larger for naive than for memory subsets.

The CDR3 goes from the cysteine to the phenylalanine over 13 residues. Only CDR3 DNA is held: 39 bases, read in frame from base 1. V drops 1 base and J drops 16 bases, leaving 16 bases in between. The germline V gene provides CDR1 LGHNA and CDR2 YSLEER. Using the deep immunoSEQ assay, multiplex PCR amplified TCR CDR3 regions from genomic DNA. Genomic DNA extracted from each cell subset was distributed evenly over all wells of several immunoSEQ 96-well plates, and each plate served as one replicate. For sorted subsets, each replicate PCR was loaded with approximately 190 ng genomic DNA, equivalent to 30,000 or so T cell genomes. The purified libraries were quantified using a Qubit 3.0 fluorometer, sized with a Bioanalyzer 2100, and then quantified again using the KAPA Library Quantification kit. Every immunoSEQ 96-well plate was sequenced on a dedicated single-read 150-cycle Illumina NextSeq 550 flow cell. As for how the authors treated the data: Because the immunoSEQ output included only junctional sequences and no quality scores, the filtering could not be the same as the filtering used for full-length reads. Sequences were annotated with PyIR, a Python wrapper for IgBLAST v1.9, and V/J genes and CDR3 were assigned using IMGT germline references. Any read was removed if the V/J assignment was weak (E-value above 1e-6), the CDR3 was missing, or the read contained stop codons, out-of-frame junctions, or ambiguous translated residues. V3J clonotypes were defined as sequences sharing the same inferred V gene, J gene, and CDR3 amino acid sequence. To compute the percentage overlap between repertoires, the number of shared unique clonotypes was divided by the size of the smaller repertoire. Richness of each repertoire was evaluated using RTK rarefaction, the Chao1 estimator, and Recon v2.1 estimates of unobserved clonotypes. Generation probabilities for all TCRbeta clonotypes obtained by the gDNA method from a handful of donors were computed using OLGA. In its TCRdb copy, this immuneACCESS table keeps in-frame sequences only and misses some clones. Where compared with another copy, unresolved V genes explain less than half of these, and the others have no known cause. V, J and clone size reflect that table, while D and trimming were determined from the DNA. A total of 1.4 million or so clones appear in this sample, 98% to 99% of them only once. The top ten hold 0.36% of the sample.

Donors were healthy HIV-negative adults with no recently reported acute infections or vaccinations. Every donor was a Caucasian adult living in Nashville, Tennessee, USA. CD4+ T cells were enriched by magnetic negative selection, after which naive cells were positively selected on CD45RA and the negative fraction was taken as the memory subset. After blood collection by leukapheresis, PBMCs were isolated using Ficoll-Histopaque density gradient centrifugation and then cryopreserved in the vapor phase of liquid nitrogen. Analytical flow cytometry was used to check the purity and quantity of every magnetically sorted T cell population. Genomic DNA was isolated from each sorted fraction and quantified by UV absorbance on a Nanodrop 2000c. On this clone itself: Its target antigen remains unknown. No base qualities exist here, and no much larger clone lies one base off it.

The sequenced material came from naive CD4+ T cells sorted from blood. The cell subset or site label for this specimen denotes: CD45RA+ positively selected. This receptor chain uses TRBV4-3 and TRBJ1-4; the best D guess is TRBD1, with 5 bases matching. This receptor was obtained from a man aged 30-40 years in good health. The CDR3 is CASSQVEGSTRFF. DNA sequence: TGCGCCAGCAGCCAAGTCGAGGGGAGTACCAGGTTTTTT.